What follows are 24 T cell receptor beta chains derived from one specimen sequenced in a study of PD-L1 blockade in urothelial cancer. Some clones are missing from TCRdb's copy, which holds only in-frame ones; the method was immunoSEQ multiplex PCR. Of approximately 51,000 clones listed, approximately 86% are singletons. As for time point: pretreatment peripheral blood. Material: PBMCs, obtained around atezolizumab (anti-PD-L1) treatment. The receptors stem from a man in his sixties with urothelial cancer.

The chain has TRBV11-1 and TRBJ1-2; D is unresolved. The germline V and J ends were trimmed by 0 bases and 6 bases, with 8 bases remaining between them. This CDR3 is built from 13 residues. In germline, CDR1 is SGHAT, CDR2 FQDESV (reference sequence). DNA for the CDR3: TGTGCCAGCAGCTTAGCAGGAGGAAATGGCTACACCTTC. Translating gives CASSLAGGNGYTF. The full variable domain, with the rest looked up from reference TRBV11-1 and TRBJ1-2, is EAEVAQSPRYKITEKSQAVAFWCDPISGHATLYWYRQILGQGPELLVQFQDESVVDDSQLPKDRFSAERLKGVDSTLKIQPAELGDSAMYLCASSLAGGNGYTFGSGTRLTVV.

The chain recombines TRBV6-5 with TRBJ2-7, with 7 bases that match TRBD1. This CDR3 spans 13 amino acids. Germline CDR1 reads MNHEY; CDR2 reads SVGAGI. Trimming at V came to 2 bases and at J to 3 bases, leaving 1 base not matched to a gene. CDR3 sequence (DNA): TGTGCCAGCAGTTACGGGACAGACTACGAGCAGTACTTC. This gives the protein CASSYGTDYEQYF.

The chain recombines TRBV19 with TRBJ2-1; TRBD2 agrees at 9 bases. This CDR3 is 13 amino acids long. In germline, CDR1 is LNHDA, CDR2 SQIVND (reference sequence). Trimming took 4 bases from V and 9 from J; bases not matched to a gene: 4. DNA of the CDR3: TGTGCCAGTAGTAAACTAGCGGGCGGTGAGCAGTTCTTC. Its protein product is CASSKLAGGEQFF.

The chain links TRBV9 to TRBJ1-5, with D unclear. Trimming removed 4 bases at V and 6 bases at J, with 14 bases between. The V gene's germline CDR1 is SGDLS and CDR2 YYNGEE. The CDR3 contains 14 residues. The CDR3 reads CASSPVAAGQPQHF. The CDR3 DNA reads as TGTGCCAGCAGCCCAGTGGCAGCGGGTCAGCCCCAGCATTTT.

J is TRBJ1-1 and V is TRBV2; D is perhaps TRBD1 (6 bases). The V and J ends lost 9 bases and 0 bases respectively, with 11 bases between them. Germline-derived CDR1 and CDR2 are SNHLY and FYNNEI. The CDR3 length is 13 residues. DNA of the CDR3: TGTGCCAGGACCCGGGACATGAACACTGAAGCTTTCTTT. Residues: CARTRDMNTEAFF. Full variable domain (rest looked up from reference TRBV2 and TRBJ1-1): EPEVTQTPSHQVTQMGQEVILRCVPISNHLYFYWYRQILGQKVEFLVSFYNNEISEKSEIFDDQFSVERPDGSNFTLKIRSTKLEDSAMYFCARTRDMNTEAFFGQGTRLTVV.

The CDR3 sequence: CASSQQGSYNSPLHF. CDR3 DNA sequence: TGCGCCAGCAGCCAACAGGGCTCCTATAATTCACCCCTCCACTTT. V and J are TRBV5-1 and TRBJ1-6; a weak D match, TRBD1 (6 bases). CDR1 SGHRS and CDR2 YFSETQ come from the germline V gene. The CDR3 sequence is 15 residues long. V was pared by 4 bases and J by 0 bases, with 8 bases between.

This chain uses TRBV11-2 with TRBJ2-2; tentatively, D is TRBD1 (6 bases). Germline-derived CDR1 and CDR2 are SGHAT and FQNNGV. This CDR3 has 17 amino acids. Trimming shortened V by 6 bases and J by 4 bases, and 21 bases separated the two germline ends. The CDR3 sequence is CASRHTTTGLGTGELFF. The CDR3 nucleotides are TGTGCCAGCAGACACACTACTACAGGGTTGGGCACCGGGGAGCTGTTTTTT.

The genes are TRBV18 and TRBJ1-2; D possibly corresponds to TRBD1 (5 bases). The CDR3 contains 15 residues. The V gene lost 4 bases and the J gene lost 7 bases, with 19 bases spanning the gap. CDR1 is KGHSH, CDR2 LQKENI, per germline. The CDR3 DNA reads as TGTGCCAGCTCACGTCTCCAGGGTGTGAGTCTTGGCTACACCTTC. Its protein product is CASSRLQGVSLGYTF.

This clone was observed a single time. J is TRBJ2-1 and V is TRBV11-1; 9 bases align to TRBD2. The CDR3 loop spans 15 amino acids. J gave up 2 bases and V 5 bases, and 4 bases lay outside the gene matches. CDR1 is SGHAT, CDR2 FQDESV, per germline (reference sequence). DNA for the CDR3: TGTGCCAGCAGCCTTTCTAGCGGGGCCTACAATGAGCAGTTCTTC. Translating gives CASSLSSGAYNEQFF.

The rearrangement uses TRBV7-2 and TRBJ2-5, with D possibly being TRBD2 (6 bases). In germline, CDR1 is SGHTA, CDR2 FQGNSA. The CDR3 sequence is 14 residues long. The ends were cut back, 2 bases at V and 8 bases at J, with 15 bases in the middle. CDR3 DNA: TGTGCCAGCAGCTTAAAGACGGGAGTGGGAACCCAGTACTTC. Translated, it gives CASSLKTGVGTQYF. Together with reference TRBV7-2 and TRBJ2-5, the CDR3 gives the full variable domain: GAGVSQSPSNKVTEKGKDVELRCDPISGHTALYWYRQSLGQGLEFLIYFQGNSAPDKSGLPSDRFSAERTGGSVSTLTIQRTQQEDSAVYLCASSLKTGVGTQYFGPGTRLLVL.

The rearrangement joins TRBV5-1 to TRBJ2-7, with 11 bases lining up with TRBD1. The CDR3 contains 14 residues. Germline CDR1 SGHRS, CDR2 YFSETQ. Unmatched junction bases numbered 3, after V lost 1 base and J lost 6 bases. The DNA for the CDR3 is TGCGCCAGCAGCTTGATGGGACAGGGGGGCGAGCAGTACTTC. Its protein product is CASSLMGQGGEQYF.

CDR3: CASSHRQGGSSGANVLTF. The CDR3 bases are TGCGCCAGCAGCCATAGACAGGGCGGCAGCTCTGGGGCCAACGTCCTGACTTTC. The rearrangement joins TRBV5-1 to TRBJ2-6; 7 bases are a match to TRBD1. This CDR3 is 18 amino acids long. V was pared by 4 bases and J by 0 bases, with 10 bases of the junction left unmatched. Per the germline V gene, CDR1 is SGHRS and CDR2 is YFSETQ.

The V and J genes are TRBV5-6 and TRBJ1-2; 11 bases map to TRBD1. The V segment lost 0 bases and the J segment 0 bases; nucleotides outside the gene matches: 1. CDR3 size: 16 residues. Looked up from germline, CDR1 is SGHDT and CDR2 is YYEEEE. The CDR3 sequence is CASSLADRGPNYGYTF. CDR3 nucleotides: TGTGCCAGCAGCTTGGCGGACAGGGGGCCTAACTATGGCTACACCTTC.

This clone appeared once. The chain uses TRBV19 and TRBJ2-7, with TRBD1 as a possible D gene (6 bases). Trimming left V 5 bases short and J 2 bases short, with 16 bases between. Per germline, CDR1 LNHDA and CDR2 SQIVND (reference sequence). The CDR3 length is 15 residues. The chain's CDR3 is CASSPPGGDPYEQYF. The CDR3 nucleotides read TGTGCCAGTAGTCCGCCTGGGGGCGATCCCTACGAGCAGTACTTC.

This clone was seen only once. J is TRBJ2-3 and V is TRBV7-9; 7 positions agree with TRBD1. J was trimmed by 6 bases and V by 7 bases; bases with no gene match: 4. There are 12 residues in the CDR3. Per germline, CDR1 SEHNR and CDR2 FQNEAQ (reference sequence). The CDR3 DNA reads as TGTGCCAGCAACAGGGGTTCGGATACGCAGTATTTT. It translates to CASNRGSDTQYF.

The gene calls are TRBV5-8 and TRBJ1-5; tentatively, D is TRBD1 (6 bases). Germline CDR1 reads SGHTS; CDR2 reads YDEGEE. Trimming left V 4 bases short and J 5 bases short, with 22 bases between. The CDR3 extends over 17 amino acids. CDR3 DNA sequence: TGTGCCAGCAGCCCGTACCCAGTGGCAGGGGCGCATCAGCCCCAGCATTTT. Translated, it gives CASSPYPVAGAHQPQHF. The full variable domain, rest sourced from reference TRBV5-8 and TRBJ1-5, is EAGVTQSPTHLIKTRGQQATLRCSPISGHTSVYWYQQALGLGLQFLLWYDEGEERNRGNFPPRFSGRQFPNYSSELNVNALELEDSALYLCASSPYPVAGAHQPQHFGDGTRLSIL.

In this sample, this clone turned up a few times. The CDR3 DNA reads as TGTGCCAGTAGCCTCCAACGGGGTGTAACCGGGGAGCTGTTTTTT. Its translation is CASSLQRGVTGELFF. The rearrangement links TRBV19 to TRBJ2-2; D possibly corresponds to TRBD2 (5 bases). This CDR3 is built from 15 residues. Trimming removed 6 bases from V and 5 bases from J, with 16 bases in between. The germline CDR1 and CDR2 sequences are LNHDA and SQIVND (reference sequence).

The chain carries TRBV10-2 and TRBJ2-7; maybe TRBD1 (6 bases). V lost 4 bases and J 0 bases, leaving 16 bases between the germline ends. The germline gives CDR1 WSHSY, CDR2 SAAADI. The CDR3 consists of 16 residues. The DNA for the CDR3 is TGCGCCAGCAGTGTCTTAACGACAGGAAGCTCCTACGAGCAGTACTTC. This encodes CASSVLTTGSSYEQYF.

The rearrangement links TRBV18 to TRBJ2-2; possible D gene TRBD1, 6 bases. Trimming took 3 bases from V and 2 from J, leaving 7 bases between them. This CDR3 is 14 amino acids long. Germline V gene lookup returns CDR1 KGHSH and CDR2 LQKENI. CDR3 amino acids: CASSPDRNTGELFF. The DNA for the CDR3 is TGTGCCAGCTCACCGGACAGAAACACCGGGGAGCTGTTTTTT.

The chain uses TRBV6-4 and TRBJ1-2, with D unclear. V was trimmed by 0 bases and J by 5 bases, leaving 7 bases between them. Germline CDR1 reads MRHNA; CDR2 reads SNTAGT. The CDR3 sequence is 13 residues long. The CDR3 nucleotides are TGTGCCAGCAGTGACTCGTCAACTTATGGCTACACCTTC. This codes for CASSDSSTYGYTF.

The sample holds one count of this clone. The chain combines TRBV11-2 with TRBJ2-3, with D perhaps matching TRBD1 (6 bases). Germline V CDR1 and CDR2: SGHAT, FQNNGV. The CDR3 runs to 14 residues. V dropped 5 bases and J dropped 0 bases, with 9 bases sitting between them. This CDR3 is CASSLGHSTDTQYF. The CDR3 DNA follows: TGTGCCAGCAGCCTGGGACACAGCACAGATACGCAGTATTTT.

V is TRBV30 and J is TRBJ1-1; D perhaps matches TRBD1 (6 bases). Per germline, CDR1 GTSNPN and CDR2 SVGIG (reference sequence). The V and J ends lost 4 bases and 1 base respectively, with 13 bases between them. The CDR3 runs to 14 residues. CDR3 DNA sequence: TGTGCCTGGACTAGGGACATACCGAACACTGAAGCTTTCTTT. Translated, it gives CAWTRDIPNTEAFF.

Worth noting for this clone: A junction boundary mismatches the germline segment, possibly from a read error. The chain uses TRBV7-7 and TRBJ2-7, with D possibly matching TRBD2 (6 bases). CDR1 and CDR2 (germline): SSHAT, FNYEAQ (reference sequence). There are 15 residues in the CDR3. The CDR3: CASSPSATETYEQYF. DNA of the CDR3: TGTGCTAGCAGCCCTAGCGCGACAGAGACCTACGAGCAGTACTTC.

V is TRBV2 and J is TRBJ1-5; a weak D match, TRBD1 (5 bases). The CDR3 is 14 residues long. Deletions cut 6 bases from V and 4 bases from J, with 13 bases between. Germline V gene sequence: CDR1 SNHLY, CDR2 FYNNEI. CDR3 nucleotide sequence: TGTGCCAGCAGGAGGCGCGACAGAAATCAGCCCCAGCATTTT. Translation: CASRRRDRNQPQHF.